This TCR beta chain was observed in a study of PD-L1 blockade in urothelial cancer. The data were produced by immunoSEQ multiplex PCR, yet TCRdb's version contains in-frame clones alone and is incomplete. Among 25,000 to 35,000 clones listed, around 84% were seen once. The CDR3 runs to 12 residues. After removal of 7 bases from V and 3 bases from J, the junction contained 3 bases not matched to a gene. CDR1 is SNHLY, CDR2 FYNNEI, per germline. Details on this clone: At the DNA level, this CDR3 is encoded by other sequences in the same sample as well.

Time point specified: peripheral blood 6 weeks after treatment start. The chain employs TRBV2 and TRBJ2-7, with 7 bases fitting TRBD1. The sequenced sample was PBMCs, obtained around atezolizumab (anti-PD-L1) treatment. This receptor was obtained from a man aged 65-85 years with urothelial cancer. The CDR3 DNA sequence: TGTGCCAGCACTAGGACAGGCTACGAGCAGTACTTC. Translation: CASTRTGYEQYF.